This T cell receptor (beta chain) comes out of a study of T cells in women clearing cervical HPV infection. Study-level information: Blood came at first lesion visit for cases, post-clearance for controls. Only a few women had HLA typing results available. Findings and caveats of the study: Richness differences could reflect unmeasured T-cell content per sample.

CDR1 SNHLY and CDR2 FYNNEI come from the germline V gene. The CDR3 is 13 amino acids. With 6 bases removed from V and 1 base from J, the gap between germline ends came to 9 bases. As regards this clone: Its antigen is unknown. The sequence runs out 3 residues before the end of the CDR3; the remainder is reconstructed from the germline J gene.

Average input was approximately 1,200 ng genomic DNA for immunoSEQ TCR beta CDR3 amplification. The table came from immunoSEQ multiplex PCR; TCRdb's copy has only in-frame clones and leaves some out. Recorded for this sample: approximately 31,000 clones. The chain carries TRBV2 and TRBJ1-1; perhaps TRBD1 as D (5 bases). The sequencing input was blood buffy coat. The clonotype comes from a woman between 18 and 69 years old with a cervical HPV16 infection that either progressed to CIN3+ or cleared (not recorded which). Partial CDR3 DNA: TGTGCCAGCAGCGACACAGGGAACACTGAA. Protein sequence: CASSDTGNTE. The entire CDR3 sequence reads CASSDTGNTEAFF.